This T cell receptor beta chain was recovered during a study of blood T cell repertoires in COVID-19. Study overall: From the United States, Italy and Spain came samples of acute and convalescent COVID-19. The analysed material was cDNA or gDNA that came from T cells, B-cell-depleted T cells, or PBMCs.

The CDR3 length is 15 residues. Trimming took off 1 base at V and 2 bases at J, with 11 bases between the two ends. Germline V gene lookup returns CDR1 MNHNS and CDR2 SASEGT. The authors' processing: Amplification of reference gene primers provided the estimated nucleated cell counts. Clones were read by immunoSEQ multiplex PCR, and TCRdb kept only the in-frame ones, dropping some. V, J and clone size were drawn from that table, and D and trimming were deduced from the DNA. Among over 100,000 clones, over 70% were seen once, and the ten largest hold 6.6%. This sequence originates from a woman in her forties or fifties with acute or convalescent COVID-19. The J gene is TRBJ2-5, the V gene TRBV6-1, with D tentatively TRBD1 (6 bases). The sequenced sample was peripheral blood. For the CDR3, the DNA is TGTGCCAGCAGTGAAGGGGGACACGCTCAAGAGACCCAGTACTTC. It yields the protein CASSEGGHAQETQYF.